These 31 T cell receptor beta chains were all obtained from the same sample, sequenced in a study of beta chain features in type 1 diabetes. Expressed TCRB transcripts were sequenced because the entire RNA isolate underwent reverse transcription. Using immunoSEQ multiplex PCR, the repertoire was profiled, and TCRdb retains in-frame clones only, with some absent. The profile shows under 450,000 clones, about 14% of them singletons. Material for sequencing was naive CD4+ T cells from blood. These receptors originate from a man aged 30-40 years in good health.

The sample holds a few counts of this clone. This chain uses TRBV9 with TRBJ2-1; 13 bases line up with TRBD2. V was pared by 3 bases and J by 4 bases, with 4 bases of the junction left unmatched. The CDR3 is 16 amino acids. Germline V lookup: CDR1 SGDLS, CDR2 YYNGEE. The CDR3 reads CASSAGLAGVYNEQFF. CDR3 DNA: TGTGCCAGCAGCGCCGGACTAGCGGGGGTATACAATGAGCAGTTCTTC.

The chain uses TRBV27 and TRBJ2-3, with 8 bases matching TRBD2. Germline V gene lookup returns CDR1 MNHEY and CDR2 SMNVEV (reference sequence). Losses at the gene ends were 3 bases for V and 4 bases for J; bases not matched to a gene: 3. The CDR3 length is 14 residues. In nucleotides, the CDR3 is TGTGCCAGCAGTTTGTTAGCGGGGCCAGATACGCAGTATTTT. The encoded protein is CASSLLAGPDTQYF.

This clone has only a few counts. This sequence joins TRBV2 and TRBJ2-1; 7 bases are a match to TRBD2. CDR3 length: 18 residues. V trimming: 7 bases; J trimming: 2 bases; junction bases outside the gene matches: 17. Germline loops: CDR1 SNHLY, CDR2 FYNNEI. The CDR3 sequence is CASTETGGFLVPYNEQFF. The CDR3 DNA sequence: TGTGCCAGCACGGAAACGGGAGGATTTCTAGTCCCCTACAATGAGCAGTTCTTC. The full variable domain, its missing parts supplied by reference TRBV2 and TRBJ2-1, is EPEVTQTPSHQVTQMGQEVILRCVPISNHLYFYWYRQILGQKVEFLVSFYNNEISEKSEIFDDQFSVERPDGSNFTLKIRSTKLEDSAMYFCASTETGGFLVPYNEQFFGPGTRLTVL.

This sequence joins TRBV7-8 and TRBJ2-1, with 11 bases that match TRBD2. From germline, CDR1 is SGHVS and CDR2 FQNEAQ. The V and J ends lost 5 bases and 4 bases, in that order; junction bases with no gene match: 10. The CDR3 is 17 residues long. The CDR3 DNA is TGTGCCAGCAGCCTTAGAATGGGACTAGCGGTTTACAATGAGCAGTTCTTC. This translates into CASSLRMGLAVYNEQFF.

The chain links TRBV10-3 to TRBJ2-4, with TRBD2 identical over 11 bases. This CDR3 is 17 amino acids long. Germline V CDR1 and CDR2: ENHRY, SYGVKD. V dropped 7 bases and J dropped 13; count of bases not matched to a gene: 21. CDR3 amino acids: CAINLWRGQRTSGQQYF. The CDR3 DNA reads TGTGCCATCAATCTATGGAGAGGACAGAGGACTAGCGGGCAACAGTACTTC.

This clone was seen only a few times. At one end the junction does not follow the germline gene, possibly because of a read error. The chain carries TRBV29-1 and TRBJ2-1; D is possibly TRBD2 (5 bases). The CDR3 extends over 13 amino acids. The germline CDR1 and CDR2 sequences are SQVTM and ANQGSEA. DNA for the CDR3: TGCAGCGTTGGCTTCCTAGCCTATAATGAGCAGTTCTTC. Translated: CSVGFLAYNEQFF.

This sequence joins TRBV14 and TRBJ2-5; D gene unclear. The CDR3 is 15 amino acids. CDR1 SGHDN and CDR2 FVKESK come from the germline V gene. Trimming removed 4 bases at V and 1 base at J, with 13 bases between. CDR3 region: CASSPRSGSQETQYF. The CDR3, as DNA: TGTGCCAGCAGCCCGCGGTCGGGCAGCCAAGAGACCCAGTACTTC.

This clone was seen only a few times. The CDR3 loop is CASSLEGVHPYEQYF. The CDR3 nucleotides are TGTGCCAGCAGCTTAGAAGGGGTTCACCCCTACGAGCAGTACTTC. This chain uses TRBV7-2 with TRBJ2-7; the D gene is possibly TRBD1 (5 bases). This CDR3 is built from 15 residues. Trimming stripped 1 base from V and 2 bases from J, with 12 bases between. Germline V gene sequence: CDR1 SGHTA, CDR2 FQGNSA.

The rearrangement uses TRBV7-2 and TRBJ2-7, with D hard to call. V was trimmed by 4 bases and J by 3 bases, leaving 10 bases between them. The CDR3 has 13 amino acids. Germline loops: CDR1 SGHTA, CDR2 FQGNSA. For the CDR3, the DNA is TGTGCCAGCAGCTCCCCGGTCCTCTACGAGCAGTACTTC. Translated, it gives CASSSPVLYEQYF.

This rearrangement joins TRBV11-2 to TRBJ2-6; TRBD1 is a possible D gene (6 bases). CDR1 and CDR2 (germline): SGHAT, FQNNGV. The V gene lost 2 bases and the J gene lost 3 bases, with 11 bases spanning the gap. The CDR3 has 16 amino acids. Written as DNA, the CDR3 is TGTGCCAGCAGCTTACTTTACAGGGTTGGGGCCAACGTCCTGACTTTC. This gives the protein CASSLLYRVGANVLTF.

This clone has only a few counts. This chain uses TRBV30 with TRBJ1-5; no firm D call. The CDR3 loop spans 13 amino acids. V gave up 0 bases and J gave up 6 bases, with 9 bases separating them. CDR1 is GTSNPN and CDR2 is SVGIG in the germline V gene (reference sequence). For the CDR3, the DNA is TGTGCCTGGAGTGTATCTGGGTTTCAGCCCCAGCATTTT. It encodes CAWSVSGFQPQHF. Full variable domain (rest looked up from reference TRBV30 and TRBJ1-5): SQTIHQWPATLVQPVGSPLSLECTVEGTSNPNLYWYRQAAGRGLQLLFYSVGIGQISSEVPQNLSASRPQDRQFILSSKKLLLSDSGFYLCAWSVSGFQPQHFGDGTRLSIL.

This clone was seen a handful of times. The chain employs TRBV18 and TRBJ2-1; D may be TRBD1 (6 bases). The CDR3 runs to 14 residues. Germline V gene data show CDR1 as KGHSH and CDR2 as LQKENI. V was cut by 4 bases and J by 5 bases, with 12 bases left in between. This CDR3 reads CASSLGASNNEQFF. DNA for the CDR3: TGTGCCAGCTCACTGGGGGCATCAAACAATGAGCAGTTCTTC.

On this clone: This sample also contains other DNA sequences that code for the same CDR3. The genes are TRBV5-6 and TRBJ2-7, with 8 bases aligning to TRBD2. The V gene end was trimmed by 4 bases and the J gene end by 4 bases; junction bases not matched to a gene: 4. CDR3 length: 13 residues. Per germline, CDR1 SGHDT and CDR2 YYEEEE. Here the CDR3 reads CASSLGTRYEQYV. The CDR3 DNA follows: TGTGCCAGCAGCCTTGGGACTAGGTACGAGCAGTACGTC.

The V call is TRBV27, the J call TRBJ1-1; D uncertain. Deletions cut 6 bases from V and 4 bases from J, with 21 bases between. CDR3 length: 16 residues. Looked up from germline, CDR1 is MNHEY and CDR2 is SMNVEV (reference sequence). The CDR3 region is CASSLNPLGRSTEAFF. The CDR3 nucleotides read TGTGCCAGCAGCCTAAACCCCTTGGGGAGGAGCACTGAAGCTTTCTTT.

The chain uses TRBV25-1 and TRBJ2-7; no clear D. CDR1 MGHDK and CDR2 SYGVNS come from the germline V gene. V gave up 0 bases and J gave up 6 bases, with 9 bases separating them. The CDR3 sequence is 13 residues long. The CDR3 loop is CASSEYRTREQYV. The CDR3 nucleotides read TGTGCCAGCAGTGAATATAGAACGCGCGAGCAGTACGTC.

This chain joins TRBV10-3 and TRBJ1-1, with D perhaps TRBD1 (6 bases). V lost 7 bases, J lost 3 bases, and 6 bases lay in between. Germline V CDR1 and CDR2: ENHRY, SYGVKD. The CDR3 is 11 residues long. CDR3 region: CAITGDTEAFF. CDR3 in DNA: TGTGCCATCACAGGGGACACTGAAGCTTTCTTT.

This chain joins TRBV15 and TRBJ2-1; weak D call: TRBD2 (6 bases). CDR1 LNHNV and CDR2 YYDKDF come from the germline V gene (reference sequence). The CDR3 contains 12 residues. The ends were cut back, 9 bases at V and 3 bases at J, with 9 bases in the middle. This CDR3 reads CATGLGYNEQFF. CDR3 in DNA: TGTGCCACGGGACTTGGCTACAATGAGCAGTTCTTC.

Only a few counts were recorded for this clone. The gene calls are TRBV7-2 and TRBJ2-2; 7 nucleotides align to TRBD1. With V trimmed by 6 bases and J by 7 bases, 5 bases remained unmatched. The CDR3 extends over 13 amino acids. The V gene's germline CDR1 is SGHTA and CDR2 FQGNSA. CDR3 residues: CASRQDRVGELFF. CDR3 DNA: TGTGCCAGCAGACAAGACAGGGTCGGGGAGCTGTTTTTT.

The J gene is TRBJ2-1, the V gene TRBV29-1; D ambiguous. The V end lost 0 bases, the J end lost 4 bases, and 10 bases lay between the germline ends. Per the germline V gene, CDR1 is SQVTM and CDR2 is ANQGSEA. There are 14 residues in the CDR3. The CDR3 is CSVEDLGVYNEQFF. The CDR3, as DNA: TGCAGCGTTGAAGATCTCGGCGTTTACAATGAGCAGTTCTTC.

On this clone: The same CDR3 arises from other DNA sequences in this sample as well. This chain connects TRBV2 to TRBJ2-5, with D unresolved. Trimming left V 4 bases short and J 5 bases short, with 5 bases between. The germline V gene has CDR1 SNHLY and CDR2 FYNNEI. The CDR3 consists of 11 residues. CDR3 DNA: TGTGCCAGCAGTGTCCGGGAGACCCAGTACTTC. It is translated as CASSVRETQYF.

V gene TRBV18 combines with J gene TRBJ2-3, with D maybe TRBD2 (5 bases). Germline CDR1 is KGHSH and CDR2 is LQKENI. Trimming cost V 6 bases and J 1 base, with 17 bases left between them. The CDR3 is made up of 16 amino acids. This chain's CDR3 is CASSHGIDGGTDTQYF. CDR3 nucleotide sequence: TGTGCCAGCTCCCACGGAATTGACGGGGGCACAGATACGCAGTATTTT.

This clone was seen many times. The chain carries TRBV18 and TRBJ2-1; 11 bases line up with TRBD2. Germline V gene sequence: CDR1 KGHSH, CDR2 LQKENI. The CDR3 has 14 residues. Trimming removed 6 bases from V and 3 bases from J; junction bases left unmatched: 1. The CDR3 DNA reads TGTGCCAGCTCTGGGACTAGCGGCTACAATGAGCAGTTCTTC. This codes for CASSGTSGYNEQFF.

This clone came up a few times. The CDR3 loop is CASSQGAQGYGYTF. CDR3 DNA: TGTGCCAGCAGCCAAGGGGCGCAGGGTTATGGCTACACCTTC. The J gene is TRBJ1-2, the V gene TRBV7-9; the D gene is possibly TRBD1 (5 bases). Germline CDR1 SEHNR, CDR2 FQNEAQ (reference sequence). Trimming stripped 5 bases from V and 5 bases from J, with 15 bases between. CDR3 size: 14 residues.

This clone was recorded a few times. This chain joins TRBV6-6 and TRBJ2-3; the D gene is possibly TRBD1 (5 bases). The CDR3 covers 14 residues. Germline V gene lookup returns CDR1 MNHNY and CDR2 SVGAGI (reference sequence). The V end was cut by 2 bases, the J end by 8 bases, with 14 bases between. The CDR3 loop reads CASSYVDIGATQYF. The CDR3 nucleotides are TGTGCCAGCAGTTACGTGGACATTGGTGCTACGCAGTATTTT.

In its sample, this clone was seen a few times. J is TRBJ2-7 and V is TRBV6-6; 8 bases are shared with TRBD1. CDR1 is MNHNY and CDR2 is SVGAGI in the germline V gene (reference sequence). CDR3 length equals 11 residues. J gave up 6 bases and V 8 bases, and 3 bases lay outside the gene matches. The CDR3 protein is CASLQGGEQYF. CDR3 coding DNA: TGTGCCAGCTTACAGGGGGGCGAGCAGTACTTC.

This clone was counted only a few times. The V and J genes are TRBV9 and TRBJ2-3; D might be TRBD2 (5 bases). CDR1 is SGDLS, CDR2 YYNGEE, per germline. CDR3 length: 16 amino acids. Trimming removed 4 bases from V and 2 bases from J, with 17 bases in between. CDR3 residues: CASSPRTASDTDTQYF. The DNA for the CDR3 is TGTGCCAGCAGCCCCCGGACTGCCTCTGACACAGATACGCAGTATTTT.

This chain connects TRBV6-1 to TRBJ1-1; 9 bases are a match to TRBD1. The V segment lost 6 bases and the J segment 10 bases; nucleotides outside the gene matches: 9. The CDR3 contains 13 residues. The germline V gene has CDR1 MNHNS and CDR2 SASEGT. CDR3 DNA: TGTGCCAGCAGAGTAGAGAGGGACAGGGCAGCTTTCTTT. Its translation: CASRVERDRAAFF.

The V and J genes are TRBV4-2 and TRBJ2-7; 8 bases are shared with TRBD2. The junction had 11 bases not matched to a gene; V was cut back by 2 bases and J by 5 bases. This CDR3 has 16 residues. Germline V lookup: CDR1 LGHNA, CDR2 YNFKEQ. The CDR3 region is CASSQQWTSWEDEQYF. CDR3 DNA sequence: TGTGCCAGCAGCCAACAGTGGACTAGCTGGGAGGACGAGCAGTACTTC.

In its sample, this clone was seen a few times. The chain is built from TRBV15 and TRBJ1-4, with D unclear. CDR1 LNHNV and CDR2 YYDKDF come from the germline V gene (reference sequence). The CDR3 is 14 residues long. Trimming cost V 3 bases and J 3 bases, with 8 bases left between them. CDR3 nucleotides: TGTGCCACCAGCAGTGATGCCGCTAATGAAAAACTGTTTTTT. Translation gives CATSSDAANEKLFF.

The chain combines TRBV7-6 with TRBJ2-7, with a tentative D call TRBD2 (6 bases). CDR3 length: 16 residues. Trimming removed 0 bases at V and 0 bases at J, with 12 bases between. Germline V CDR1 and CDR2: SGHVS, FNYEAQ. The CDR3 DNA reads TGTGCCAGCAGCTTAGCGGGACGGGACTCCTCCTACGAGCAGTACTTC. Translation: CASSLAGRDSSYEQYF.

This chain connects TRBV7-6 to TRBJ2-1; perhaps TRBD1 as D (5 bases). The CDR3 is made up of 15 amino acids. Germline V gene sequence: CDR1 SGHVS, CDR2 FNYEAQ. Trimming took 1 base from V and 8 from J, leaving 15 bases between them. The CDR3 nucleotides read TGTGCCAGCAGCTTAGTTCCTAGGGGTATGGATGAGCAGTTCTTC. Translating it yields CASSLVPRGMDEQFF.